Shown below are 13 T cell receptor beta chains from a single sample sequenced in a study of T-cell memory formation after mild COVID-19 (dated by TCRdb to 2020 to 2022). Receptor libraries were prepared by 5' RACE. Data came from an Illumina NovaSeq 6000. Using fastp trimming at Q25 and MiXCR clonotype assembly, TCRdb reanalyzed the public sequencing data and kept in-frame beta chains. Each CDR3 protein appears once, grouped with its most common genes and DNA. Here the sample has about 560,000 distinct CDR3 sequences; around a sixth occur a single time. In total, the top ten clones hold around 8.1% of the sample. Sequenced: PBMCs or a T cell subset sorted from them (not recorded which). The receptors originated from an adult woman who had mild COVID-19 (a few samples of this study predate the infection). The sample titles of this study are shuffled in the database, so cell type and time point are left out; the donor was told from shared clones.

The rearrangement joins TRBV29-1 to TRBJ1-1; a possible D gene is TRBD1 (5 bases). Germline CDR1 is SQVTM and CDR2 is ANQGSEA. The CDR3 covers 11 residues. V lost 3 bases and J lost 11, with 13 bases in between. CDR3 residues: CSVDARVGAFF. As DNA, the CDR3 is TGCAGCGTTGATGCCAGGGTGGGGGCTTTCTTT.

The chain recombines TRBV30 with TRBJ1-2, with D unclear. V dropped 5 bases and J dropped 4 bases, with 14 bases sitting between them. CDR1 GTSNPN and CDR2 SVGIG come from the germline V gene (reference sequence). The CDR3 has 13 residues. This CDR3 reads CAWYWSTVYGYTF. CDR3 nucleotide sequence: TGTGCCTGGTATTGGTCGACGGTCTATGGCTACACCTTC.

The genes are TRBV5-6 and TRBJ2-1; TRBD2 aligns across 8 bases. Trimming removed 2 bases from V and 2 bases from J; junction bases left unmatched: 6. This CDR3 is built from 16 residues. Germline CDR1 SGHDT, CDR2 YYEEEE. The CDR3 nucleotides read TGTGCCAGCAGCTTAGTCAGCGGGAGCCCCTACAATGAGCAGTTCTTC. This translates into CASSLVSGSPYNEQFF.

This clonotype showed up just a few times. The chain has TRBV6-5 and TRBJ2-3, with 8 bases aligning to TRBD2. Trimming removed 5 bases from V and 2 bases from J; junction bases left unmatched: 9. Germline V gene lookup returns CDR1 MNHEY and CDR2 SVGAGI. This CDR3 region has 16 residues. The CDR3 reads CASSHSGAVATDTQYF. CDR3 in DNA: TGTGCCAGCAGTCATAGCGGGGCCGTCGCCACAGATACGCAGTATTTT.

This chain links TRBV6-5 with TRBJ2-7; 12 nucleotides match TRBD1. The CDR3 has 15 residues. CDR1 MNHEY and CDR2 SVGAGI come from the germline V gene. V lost 5 bases, J lost 5 bases, and 7 bases stayed unmatched. The CDR3 DNA sequence: TGTGCCAGCAGTGTGTGGGGGACAGGGGGCAACGAGCAGTACTTC. Protein: CASSVWGTGGNEQYF.

The chain couples TRBV18 to TRBJ1-2; the match to TRBD1 covers 7 bases. V was clipped by 0 bases and J by 8 bases; unmatched bases: 9. Germline lookup yields CDR1 KGHSH and CDR2 LQKENI. The CDR3 is made up of 15 amino acids. DNA of the CDR3: TGTGCCAGCTCACCACCTAGCAGGGGGTCGGGAGGCTACACCTTC. Its protein product is CASSPPSRGSGGYTF.

This clonotype has more than one count but fewer than ten. The rearrangement joins TRBV4-1 to TRBJ2-1; 7 bases match TRBD1. The CDR3 covers 13 residues. The germline V gene encodes CDR1 MGHRA and CDR2 YSYEKL. V lost 4 bases and J lost 8; bases outside the gene matches: 5. The CDR3 here is CASSLRTGDEQFF. Here the CDR3 DNA reads TGCGCCAGCAGCCTCCGGACAGGTGATGAGCAGTTCTTC.

The chain couples TRBV6-1 to TRBJ2-7, with D perhaps TRBD2 (5 bases). V lost 3 bases, J lost 6 bases, and 9 bases lay in between. The germline V gene has CDR1 MNHNS and CDR2 SASEGT. The CDR3 spans 12 residues. CDR3 in DNA: TGTGCCAGCAGTGATTCGGGAAGCGAGCAGTACTTC. Translation gives CASSDSGSEQYF.

The rearrangement uses TRBV12-3 or TRBV12-4 and TRBJ2-3, with unresolved D. The V and J ends lost 7 bases and 0 bases respectively, with 20 bases between them. CDR3 length: 17 amino acids. The CDR3 region is CASTLASSGGSTDTQYF. The DNA of the CDR3 is TGTGCCAGCACCCTTGCTTCGTCCGGCGGTAGCACAGATACGCAGTATTTT.

The V gene is TRBV19, the J gene TRBJ2-7; TRBD1 agrees at 10 bases. Trimming took 3 bases from V and 2 from J; bases not matched to a gene: 4. This CDR3 has 15 amino acids. The germline CDR1 and CDR2 sequences are LNHDA and SQIVND (reference sequence). The CDR3 DNA follows: TGTGCCAGTAGTATCGGACAGGGGGTGGCCTACGAGCAGTACTTC. Translated: CASSIGQGVAYEQYF.

This clonotype showed up just a few times. This rearrangement joins TRBV3-1 to TRBJ2-1; 9 bases are shared with TRBD2. Losses at the gene ends were 2 bases for V and 2 bases for J; bases not matched to a gene: 22. The germline V gene encodes CDR1 LGHDT and CDR2 YNNKEL (reference sequence). There are 22 residues in the CDR3. The CDR3 region is CASSQRRLGNLAGYGAYNEQFF. The CDR3 DNA sequence: TGTGCCAGCAGCCAAAGGCGATTGGGGAATCTAGCGGGGTATGGTGCCTACAATGAGCAGTTCTTC.

This clonotype was seen a handful of times. The V gene is TRBV15, the J gene TRBJ2-4; perhaps TRBD1 as D (7 bases). Germline loops: CDR1 LNHNV, CDR2 YYDKDF (reference sequence). The V end lost 0 bases, the J end lost 4 bases, and 13 bases lay between the germline ends. The CDR3 consists of 16 residues. CDR3 sequence (DNA): TGTGCCACCAGCAGAGACCGGGGGACAGAGAAAAACATTCAGTACTTC. Its protein is CATSRDRGTEKNIQYF. The whole variable domain, filled in from reference TRBV15 and TRBJ2-4, reads DAMVIQNPRYQVTQFGKPVTLSCSQTLNHNVMYWYQQKSSQAPKLLFHYYDKDFNNEADTPDNFQSRRPNTSFCFLDIRSPGLGDTAMYLCATSRDRGTEKNIQYFGAGTRLSVL.

This chain connects TRBV6-6 to TRBJ2-2; possible D gene TRBD1, 5 bases. This CDR3 comprises 15 residues. V lost 5 bases and J lost 0, with 10 bases in between. Germline-derived CDR1 and CDR2 are MNHNY and SVGAGI (reference sequence). The CDR3 spells CASSPTAANTGELFF. CDR3 nucleotides: TGTGCCAGCAGTCCGACAGCCGCGAACACCGGGGAGCTGTTTTTT.